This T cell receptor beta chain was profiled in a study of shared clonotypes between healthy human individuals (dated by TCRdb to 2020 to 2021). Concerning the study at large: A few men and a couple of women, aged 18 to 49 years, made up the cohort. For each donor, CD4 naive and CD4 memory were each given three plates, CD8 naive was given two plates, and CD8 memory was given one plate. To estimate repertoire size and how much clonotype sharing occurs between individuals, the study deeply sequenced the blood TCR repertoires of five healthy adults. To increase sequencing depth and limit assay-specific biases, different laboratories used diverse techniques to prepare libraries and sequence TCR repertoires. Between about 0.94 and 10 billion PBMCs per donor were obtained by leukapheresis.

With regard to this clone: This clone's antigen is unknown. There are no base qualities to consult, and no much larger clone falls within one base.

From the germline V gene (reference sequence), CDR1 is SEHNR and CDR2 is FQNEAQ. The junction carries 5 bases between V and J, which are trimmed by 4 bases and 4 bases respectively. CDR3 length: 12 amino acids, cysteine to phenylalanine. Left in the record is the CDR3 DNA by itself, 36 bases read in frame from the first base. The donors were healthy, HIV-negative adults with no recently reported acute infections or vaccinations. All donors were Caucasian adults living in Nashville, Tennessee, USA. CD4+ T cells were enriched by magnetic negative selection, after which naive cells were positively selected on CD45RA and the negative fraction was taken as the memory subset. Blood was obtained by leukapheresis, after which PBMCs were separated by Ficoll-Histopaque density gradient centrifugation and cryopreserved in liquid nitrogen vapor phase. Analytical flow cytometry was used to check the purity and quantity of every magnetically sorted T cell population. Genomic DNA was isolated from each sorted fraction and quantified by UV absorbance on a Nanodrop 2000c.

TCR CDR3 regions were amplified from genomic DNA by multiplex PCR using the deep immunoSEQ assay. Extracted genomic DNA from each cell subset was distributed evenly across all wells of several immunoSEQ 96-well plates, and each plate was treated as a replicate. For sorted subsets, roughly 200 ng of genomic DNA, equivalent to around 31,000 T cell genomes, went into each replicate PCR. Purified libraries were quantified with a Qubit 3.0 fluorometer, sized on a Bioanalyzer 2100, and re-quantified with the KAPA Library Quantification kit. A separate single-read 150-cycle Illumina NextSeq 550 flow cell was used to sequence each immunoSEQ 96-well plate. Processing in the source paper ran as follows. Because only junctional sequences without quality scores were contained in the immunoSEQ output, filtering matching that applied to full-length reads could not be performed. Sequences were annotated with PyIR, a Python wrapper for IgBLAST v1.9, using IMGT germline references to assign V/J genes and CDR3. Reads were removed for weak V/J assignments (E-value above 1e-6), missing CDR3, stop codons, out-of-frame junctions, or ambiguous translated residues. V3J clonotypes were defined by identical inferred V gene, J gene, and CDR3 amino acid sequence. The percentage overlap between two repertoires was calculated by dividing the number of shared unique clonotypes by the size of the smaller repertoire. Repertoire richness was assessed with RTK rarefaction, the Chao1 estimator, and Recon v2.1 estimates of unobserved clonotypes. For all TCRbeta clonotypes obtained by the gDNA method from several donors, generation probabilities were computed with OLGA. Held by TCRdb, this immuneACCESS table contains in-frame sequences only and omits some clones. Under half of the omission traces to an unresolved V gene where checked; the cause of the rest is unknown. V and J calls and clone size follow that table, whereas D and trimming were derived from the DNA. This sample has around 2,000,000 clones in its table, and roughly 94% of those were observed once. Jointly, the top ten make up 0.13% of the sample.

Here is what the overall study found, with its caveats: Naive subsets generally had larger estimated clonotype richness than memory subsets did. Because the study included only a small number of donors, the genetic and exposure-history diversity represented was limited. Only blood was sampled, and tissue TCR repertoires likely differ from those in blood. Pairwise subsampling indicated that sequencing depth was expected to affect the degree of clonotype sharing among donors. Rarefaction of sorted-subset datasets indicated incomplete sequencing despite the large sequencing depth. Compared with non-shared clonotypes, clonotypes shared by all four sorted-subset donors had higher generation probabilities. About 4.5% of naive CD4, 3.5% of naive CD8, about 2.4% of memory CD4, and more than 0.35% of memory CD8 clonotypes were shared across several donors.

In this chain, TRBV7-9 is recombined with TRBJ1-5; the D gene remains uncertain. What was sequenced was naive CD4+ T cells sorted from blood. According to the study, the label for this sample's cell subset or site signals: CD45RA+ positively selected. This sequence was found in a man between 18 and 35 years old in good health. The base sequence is TGTGCCAGCAGCTCCCCGAATCAGCCCCAGCATTTT. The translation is CASSSPNQPQHF.